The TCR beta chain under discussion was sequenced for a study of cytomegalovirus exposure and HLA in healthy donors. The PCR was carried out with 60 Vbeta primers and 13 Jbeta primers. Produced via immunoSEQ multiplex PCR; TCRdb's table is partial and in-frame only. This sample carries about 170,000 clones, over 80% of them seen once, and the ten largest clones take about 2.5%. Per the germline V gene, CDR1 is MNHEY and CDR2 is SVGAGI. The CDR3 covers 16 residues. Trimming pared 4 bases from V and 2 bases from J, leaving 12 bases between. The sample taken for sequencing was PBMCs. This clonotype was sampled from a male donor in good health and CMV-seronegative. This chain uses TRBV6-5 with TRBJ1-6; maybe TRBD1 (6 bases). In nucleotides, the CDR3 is TGTGCCAGCAGTTTAACAGGGAGCCCCTATAATTCACCCCTCCACTTT. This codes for CASSLTGSPYNSPLHF.